The entry below describes one T cell receptor beta chain. Its target is not known. V gave up 5 bases and J gave up 3 bases; unmatched junction bases: 8. The CDR3 sequence is 15 residues long. Germline values: CDR1 SEHNR, CDR2 FQNEAQ (reference sequence). Unique molecular identifiers were built into the TCR beta cDNA libraries. From about 0.98 to 11 million T cells, 400,000 to 650,000 cDNA molecules were obtained. TCRdb reanalysed the PCR reads using MiXCR and keeps one entry per CDR3 protein. The profile shows more than 500,000 distinct CDR3 sequences, roughly 34% of them singletons. The data were obtained in a study of post-analysis software for immune sequencing data. Study-wide context: As for disease course, relapsing-remitting, secondary progressive and progressive-relapsing multiple sclerosis were all included.

Study observations and caveats: Normalized Chao1 diversity was significantly reduced in patients versus controls. Several TRBV segments (TRBV5-6, TRBV5-1 and TRBV20-1 among them) occurred more frequently in patients than in controls. The authors found that F measure strongly co-clustered same-batch samples.

This sequence originates from a girl under 18 with multiple sclerosis. V and J are TRBV7-9 and TRBJ2-7; the match to TRBD1 covers 9 bases. The sequencing sample was made of blood. CDR3 in DNA: TGTGCCAGCAGCACGGGACAGGGCTCGCTCTACGAGCAGTACTTC. Translation gives CASSTGQGSLYEQYF.